This TCR beta chain comes out of a study of OX40 agonist ivuxolimab in advanced cancers. Per the germline V gene, CDR1 is SNHLY and CDR2 is FYNNEI. Trimming shortened V by 3 bases and J by 6 bases, and 2 bases separated the two germline ends. The CDR3 loop spans 11 amino acids. Samples of blood were obtained at baseline, on cycle 4 day 1, and on cycle 7 day 1. Generated by immunoSEQ multiplex PCR, the TCRdb table keeps only in-frame clones and is missing some. The sample yields about 59,000 clones, 80% to 90% seen once. Remarks on this clone: Its antigen is not identified.

The study, taken as a whole, reports: In a subset of nonresponders, normalized T-cell clonal expansion was also low.

The genes are TRBV2 and TRBJ2-2; D not resolved. The clonotype comes from an adult with an advanced solid tumor such as melanoma, head and neck, liver or kidney cancer. The sequences come from CD4+ or CD8+ T cells sorted from blood, collected in a trial of the OX40 agonist ivuxolimab. As DNA, the CDR3 is TGTGCCAGCAGTGAGCCCGGGGAGCTGTTTTTT. Its translation is CASSEPGELFF. Full variable domain (remainder filled in from reference TRBV2 and TRBJ2-2): EPEVTQTPSHQVTQMGQEVILRCVPISNHLYFYWYRQILGQKVEFLVSFYNNEISEKSEIFDDQFSVERPDGSNFTLKIRSTKLEDSAMYFCASSEPGELFFGEGSRLTVL.